Following are 30 T cell receptor beta chains from one sample sequenced in a study of shared clonotypes between healthy human individuals. Assay: immunoSEQ multiplex PCR; the TCRdb copy retains only in-frame clones and omits some. This table has about 770,000 clones, roughly 72% appearing once. Sequenced sample: memory CD4+ T cells sorted from blood. Sample subset: CD45RA-negative fraction. The receptors come from a woman aged 25 to 45 in good health.

V gene TRBV5-5 combines with J gene TRBJ2-7; D is perhaps TRBD2 (5 bases). The germline V gene has CDR1 SGHKS and CDR2 YYEKEE (reference sequence). This CDR3 comprises 14 residues. V lost 4 bases and J 5 bases, leaving 16 bases between the germline ends. DNA for the CDR3: TGTGCCAGCAGCCTGCGGGTCCCTCAGGACGAGCAGTACTTC. Translation: CASSLRVPQDEQYF.

V gene TRBV11-2 combines with J gene TRBJ1-6, with D maybe TRBD1 (5 bases). This CDR3 contains 9 residues. V was trimmed by 5 bases and J by 19 bases, leaving 9 bases between them. CDR1 is SGHAT, CDR2 FQNNGV, per germline. CDR3: CASSVGGHF. The DNA for the CDR3 is TGTGCCAGCAGCGTCGGGGGGCACTTT.

The rearrangement joins TRBV19 to TRBJ2-1; 12 bases are shared with TRBD1. Germline-derived CDR1 and CDR2 are LNHDA and SQIVND (reference sequence). Trimming took 0 bases from V and 12 from J; bases not matched to a gene: 21. The CDR3 has 20 amino acids. CDR3 amino acids: CASSIDLLFSGTGGVLGQFF. For the CDR3, the DNA is TGTGCCAGTAGTATAGATTTGTTGTTCTCCGGGACAGGGGGCGTTTTAGGGCAGTTCTTC.

The V gene is TRBV5-4, the J gene TRBJ1-2; D unresolved. The CDR3 is 15 amino acids. V was clipped by 4 bases and J by 4 bases, with 17 bases between them. Germline-derived CDR1 and CDR2 are SGHNT and YYREEE (reference sequence). Here the CDR3 reads CASSPEGGSGYGYTF. In nucleotides, the CDR3 is TGTGCCAGCAGCCCCGAGGGTGGATCGGGCTATGGCTACACCTTC.

The J gene is TRBJ2-3, the V gene TRBV30; TRBD2 matches at 7 bases. CDR1 and CDR2 from the germline V gene are GTSNPN and SVGIG (reference sequence). The CDR3 consists of 13 residues. The ends lost 5 bases at V and 2 bases at J; junction bases unmatched: 4. The CDR3 DNA reads TGTGCCTGGGGAGCGGGGTTCACAGATACGCAGTATTTT. Translated, it gives CAWGAGFTDTQYF.

The chain is built from TRBV7-3 and TRBJ2-1, with 11 nucleotides matching TRBD2. V lost 1 base and J lost 6; bases outside the gene matches: 2. This CDR3 comprises 15 residues. Germline V gene lookup returns CDR1 SGHTA and CDR2 FQGTGA. The CDR3 DNA sequence: TGTGCCAGCAGCTTAAGACTAGCGGGGCCCAATGAGCAGTTCTTC. Encoded protein: CASSLRLAGPNEQFF.

The chain joins TRBV10-3 to TRBJ2-3, with 7 bases fitting TRBD2. V gave up 11 bases and J gave up 2 bases; unmatched junction bases: 4. The germline gives CDR1 ENHRY, CDR2 SYGVKD. The CDR3 has 12 residues. CDR3 sequence: CASAGDTDTQYF. The CDR3 nucleotides are TGTGCCTCGGCGGGAGACACAGATACGCAGTATTTT.

This clone appeared a few times. The chain has TRBV28 and TRBJ2-2; the D gene is possibly TRBD2 (6 bases). Germline assignment: CDR1 MDHEN and CDR2 SYDVKM. CDR3 size: 13 residues. Trimming took 9 bases from V and 5 from J, leaving 13 bases between them. CDR3 coding DNA: TGTGCCAGTGATGGGGGGAGGACCGGGGAGCTGTTTTTT. Encoded protein: CASDGGRTGELFF.

V is TRBV5-5 and J is TRBJ2-3; TRBD2 matches at 10 bases. V trimming: 4 bases; J trimming: 7 bases; junction bases outside the gene matches: 9. Germline V CDR1 and CDR2: SGHKS, YYEKEE (reference sequence). There are 15 residues in the CDR3. The CDR3 loop reads CASSPQREGLYTQYF. CDR3 DNA sequence: TGTGCCAGCAGCCCCCAGCGGGAGGGCCTATATACGCAGTATTTT.

V usage is TRBV5-1 and J usage is TRBJ1-1; 11 bases agree with TRBD1. CDR1 and CDR2 from the germline V gene are SGHRS and YFSETQ. Trimming removed 3 bases from V and 2 bases from J; junction bases left unmatched: 12. The CDR3 totals 18 residues. CDR3 amino acids: CASSSDRGRRFSNTEAFF. The DNA of the CDR3 is TGCGCCAGCAGCTCGGACAGGGGGCGACGGTTTAGCAACACTGAAGCTTTCTTT.

The gene calls are TRBV7-2 and TRBJ1-5; tentatively, D is TRBD1 (5 bases). The V end was cut by 5 bases, the J end by 1 base, with 15 bases between. Germline V CDR1 and CDR2: SGHTA, FQGNSA. The CDR3 has 16 amino acids. CDR3 DNA: TGTGCCAGCAGCCCAGGGAGGGCAAGGAGCAATCAGCCCCAGCATTTT. Its protein is CASSPGRARSNQPQHF.

J is TRBJ2-5 and V is TRBV29-1; 15 bases map to TRBD2. V was pared by 7 bases and J by 4 bases, with 7 bases of the junction left unmatched. The CDR3 extends over 15 amino acids. CDR1 is SQVTM and CDR2 is ANQGSEA in the germline V gene. The CDR3 here is CSAGGLAGGIETQYF. The CDR3 DNA reads TGCAGCGCCGGGGGACTAGCGGGAGGAATAGAGACCCAGTACTTC.

This chain's CDR3 is CASQGGPGGPSDTQYF. CDR3 DNA sequence: TGTGCCAGCCAGGGGGGACCGGGAGGGCCCTCAGATACGCAGTATTTT. The V call is TRBV7-2, the J call TRBJ2-3, with D possibly TRBD2 on 8 matching bases. The V end was cut by 8 bases, the J end by 4 bases, with 22 bases between. The CDR3 length is 16 residues. The germline gives CDR1 SGHTA, CDR2 FQGNSA.

This rearrangement joins TRBV19 to TRBJ2-7, with D hard to call. Looked up from germline, CDR1 is LNHDA and CDR2 is SQIVND (reference sequence). V was clipped by 2 bases and J by 2 bases, with 10 bases between them. This CDR3 is 14 amino acids long. CDR3 region: CASSITDGPYEQYF. For the CDR3, the DNA is TGTGCCAGTAGTATAACTGATGGCCCCTACGAGCAGTACTTC.

The V call is TRBV10-1, the J call TRBJ2-7; 9 positions agree with TRBD2. Germline V gene data show CDR1 as WNHNN and CDR2 as SYGVQD (reference sequence). This CDR3 has 15 residues. V lost 4 bases to trimming and J lost 3 bases; unmatched junction nucleotides: 7. The CDR3 DNA follows: TGCGCCAGCAGTGCGTTGGCTAGCGGGAACTACGAGCAGTACTTC. Translated, it gives CASSALASGNYEQYF.

V gene TRBV5-1 combines with J gene TRBJ2-4; D is possibly TRBD2 (7 bases). The ends were cut back, 0 bases at V and 0 bases at J, with 16 bases in the middle. Looked up from germline, CDR1 is SGHRS and CDR2 is YFSETQ. The length of the CDR3 is 18 residues. The CDR3 bases are TGCGCCAGCAGCTTGGGTGGTGGCGGGGGCCTAGCCAAAAACATTCAGTACTTC. The encoded protein is CASSLGGGGGLAKNIQYF.

The chain is built from TRBV5-1 and TRBJ2-6; D is uncertain. V was trimmed by 2 bases and J by 2 bases, leaving 14 bases between them. CDR1 is SGHRS and CDR2 is YFSETQ in the germline V gene. The CDR3 sequence is 17 residues long. DNA of the CDR3: TGCGCCAGCAGCTTAGGTGGTTCCTGGACTGGGGCCAACGTCCTGACTTTC. Translating it yields CASSLGGSWTGANVLTF.

The V gene is TRBV7-8, the J gene TRBJ1-5; perhaps TRBD1 as D (6 bases). Germline values: CDR1 SGHVS, CDR2 FQNEAQ. V shed 5 bases and J shed 7 bases, with 18 bases lying between them. The CDR3 is made up of 15 amino acids. In DNA, the CDR3 is TGTGCCAGCAGCCCCCAAGGGGGGAGTTGGCAGCCCCAGCATTTT. It codes for CASSPQGGSWQPQHF.

The chain employs TRBV28 and TRBJ2-2, with 7 bases that match TRBD2. The CDR3 runs to 16 residues. In germline, CDR1 is MDHEN, CDR2 SYDVKM. J gave up 3 bases and V 5 bases, and 9 bases lay outside the gene matches. DNA for the CDR3: TGTGCCAGCAGTCCCGGAGGGCGGGGGTACACCGGGGAGCTGTTTTTT. Translated: CASSPGGRGYTGELFF.

This rearrangement joins TRBV5-4 to TRBJ2-6, with 9 bases that match TRBD1. Trimming took 4 bases from V and 4 from J; bases not matched to a gene: 9. Germline-derived CDR1 and CDR2 are SGHNT and YYREEE (reference sequence). CDR3 length: 17 residues. CDR3 sequence: CASSPGTGRVGANVLTF. CDR3 DNA: TGTGCCAGCAGCCCCGGGACAGGGAGGGTAGGGGCCAACGTCCTGACTTTC. Based on the CDR3 plus reference TRBV5-4 and TRBJ2-6, the full variable domain is ETGVTQSPTHLIKTRGQQVTLRCSSQSGHNTVSWYQQALGQGPQFIFQYYREEENGRGNFPPRFSGLQFPNYSSELNVNALELDDSALYLCASSPGTGRVGANVLTFGAGSRLTVL.

This clone came up a few times. The chain has TRBV27 and TRBJ2-5; 8 nucleotides match TRBD1. The germline V gene encodes CDR1 MNHEY and CDR2 SMNVEV (reference sequence). The CDR3 runs 14 residues. V was pared by 6 bases and J by 1 base, with 4 bases of the junction left unmatched. The CDR3 spells CASSRQGTQETQYF. The CDR3 DNA follows: TGTGCCAGCAGCAGACAGGGGACCCAAGAGACCCAGTACTTC.

This clone occurred many times. The chain is built from TRBV12-5 and TRBJ2-7; no definite D call. Trimming took 0 bases from V and 7 from J, leaving 13 bases between them. The CDR3 is made up of 14 amino acids. Per the germline V gene, CDR1 is LGHNT and CDR2 is FRNRAP. The CDR3, as DNA: TGTGCTAGTGGTTTGGTACCCAGGCGGCGGGAGCAGTACTTC. Protein sequence: CASGLVPRRREQYF.

The chain recombines TRBV5-1 with TRBJ2-1; D not resolved. V shed 4 bases and J shed 4 bases, with 15 bases lying between them. CDR3 length: 15 residues. Germline V gene data show CDR1 as SGHRS and CDR2 as YFSETQ. This CDR3 reads CASSPDATLYNEQFF. CDR3 sequence (DNA): TGCGCCAGCAGCCCCGACGCTACCCTTTACAATGAGCAGTTCTTC.

The chain combines TRBV30 with TRBJ2-4; no firm D call. Trimming pared 8 bases from V and 7 bases from J, leaving 18 bases between. CDR3 length equals 13 residues. Per germline, CDR1 GTSNPN and CDR2 SVGIG (reference sequence). In DNA, the CDR3 is TGTGCCGCGACCCGGGCGCCTGGGAACATTCAGTACTTC. Its translation: CAATRAPGNIQYF.

The chain uses TRBV18 and TRBJ2-2; the match to TRBD2 covers 10 bases. CDR3 length: 19 amino acids. CDR1 KGHSH and CDR2 LQKENI come from the germline V gene. J was trimmed by 5 bases and V by 0 bases; bases with no gene match: 12. The CDR3 sequence is CASSPPGLAVLGGTGELFF. CDR3 nucleotides: TGTGCCAGCTCACCACCAGGACTAGCGGTCCTGGGGGGGACCGGGGAGCTGTTTTTT. The whole variable domain, remainder taken from reference TRBV18 and TRBJ2-2, is NAGVMQNPRHLVRRRGQEARLRCSPMKGHSHVYWYRQLPEEGLKFMVYLQKENIIDESGMPKERFSAEFPKEGPSILRIQQVVRGDSAAYFCASSPPGLAVLGGTGELFFGEGSRLTVL.

The genes are TRBV28 and TRBJ2-1; 8 bases line up with TRBD2. This CDR3 has 14 amino acids. Trimming removed 3 bases from V and 4 bases from J; junction bases left unmatched: 2. Germline V gene sequence: CDR1 MDHEN, CDR2 SYDVKM. The CDR3 reads CASSLTSAYNEQFF. The DNA for the CDR3 is TGTGCCAGCAGTTTGACTAGCGCGTACAATGAGCAGTTCTTC.

This clone was counted a single time. The chain links TRBV10-3 to TRBJ2-7, with D possibly TRBD2 on 6 matching bases. Germline V gene data show CDR1 as ENHRY and CDR2 as SYGVKD. This CDR3 has 14 residues. V was clipped by 10 bases and J by 3 bases, with 19 bases between them. The CDR3 region has the DNA TGTGCCACGACCAAGGCGGGGATCGGCTACGAGCAGTACTTC. Translation: CATTKAGIGYEQYF.

This chain connects TRBV2 to TRBJ1-2, with 8 bases lining up with TRBD1. Germline V gene sequence: CDR1 SNHLY, CDR2 FYNNEI. CDR3 size: 13 residues. With 6 bases clipped from V and 8 bases from J, the junction kept 8 bases outside the gene matches. The CDR3 DNA sequence: TGTGCCAGCAGGCCCGGGACAGGTCAAGGCTACACCTTC. As protein: CASRPGTGQGYTF.

CDR3 region: CASRYREKLFF. CDR3 sequence (DNA): TGTGCCAGCAGGTACAGGGAAAAACTGTTTTTT. The rearrangement links TRBV28 to TRBJ1-4, with a tentative D call TRBD1 (5 bases). The V gene's germline CDR1 is MDHEN and CDR2 SYDVKM. Between the trimmed V and J ends, which lost 6 bases and 8 bases, there was a span of 7 bases. The CDR3 has 11 amino acids.

This clone was found a few times. In the same sample, other DNA sequences code for this CDR3. The chain combines TRBV10-3 with TRBJ1-5, with no clear D. The CDR3 has 13 residues. V lost 5 bases to trimming and J lost 2 bases, with 7 bases between them. Per the germline V gene, CDR1 is ENHRY and CDR2 is SYGVKD. CDR3 sequence: CAISSEGNQPQHF. The CDR3 DNA reads TGTGCCATCAGTTCAGAGGGCAATCAGCCCCAGCATTTT.